These 14 T cell receptor beta chains share one sample of origin, sequenced in a study of blood T cells in healthy people across ages. A second about 7 to 12 cycle PCR used barcoded and J-beta primers. In TCRdb, the 5' RACE reads were re-called with MiXCR into one record per CDR3 protein. In the table there are about 1.6 million distinct CDR3 sequences, approximately 32% of which are singletons. The sequenced sample was blood. Source of these receptors: a woman aged 30 to 39 in good health.

In its sample, this clonotype was seen many times. This chain connects TRBV10-3 to TRBJ2-1; D gene uncertain. Per germline, CDR1 ENHRY and CDR2 SYGVKD. The germline V and J ends were trimmed by 6 bases and 0 bases, with 15 bases remaining between them. CDR3 length: 16 residues. CDR3 region: CAIRSSGTSSYNEQFF. In nucleotides, the CDR3 is TGTGCCATCAGGAGTTCGGGCACAAGCTCCTACAATGAGCAGTTCTTC.

This chain connects TRBV5-1 to TRBJ2-3, with 9 bases identical to TRBD2. The J segment lost 4 bases and the V segment lost 7 bases, leaving 13 bases of the junction unmatched. The germline CDR1 and CDR2 sequences are SGHRS and YFSETQ. This CDR3 is built from 16 residues. The CDR3 coding sequence is TGCGCCAGCCGCACCTCTCGGCGGGGGGGCCCAGATACGCAGTATTTT. This gives the protein CASRTSRRGGPDTQYF.

This chain uses TRBV5-1 with TRBJ2-2; D not resolved. CDR1 is SGHRS, CDR2 YFSETQ, per germline. Trimming cost V 7 bases and J 3 bases, with 10 bases left between them. The CDR3 contains 13 residues. DNA of the CDR3: TGCGCCAGCCAACAGCAGGACACCGGGGAGCTGTTTTTT. This sequence encodes CASQQQDTGELFF. Complete variable domain (other parts from reference TRBV5-1 and TRBJ2-2): KAGVTQTPRYLIKTRGQQVTLSCSPISGHRSVSWYQQTPGQGLQFLFEYFSETQRNKGNFPGRFSGRQFSNSRSEMNVSTLELGDSALYLCASQQQDTGELFFGEGSRLTVL.

This clonotype turned up a few times. The chain carries TRBV5-1 and TRBJ2-3; perhaps TRBD2 as D (6 bases). CDR3 size: 16 residues. Germline V lookup: CDR1 SGHRS, CDR2 YFSETQ. With 3 bases removed from V and 2 bases from J, the gap between germline ends came to 16 bases. The CDR3 nucleotides read TGCGCCAGCAGCTCCGCACCGGGACTCACCACAGATACGCAGTATTTT. Protein sequence: CASSSAPGLTTDTQYF.

V and J are TRBV12-3 or TRBV12-4 and TRBJ1-5; D unclear. The CDR3 totals 15 residues. Between the trimmed V and J ends, which lost 2 bases and 2 bases, there was a span of 10 bases. CDR3 loop: CASSLRESGNQPQHF. As DNA, the CDR3 is TGTGCCAGCAGTTTACGGGAGTCCGGCAATCAGCCCCAGCATTTT.

Concerning this clonotype: The junction and the germline gene differ at one end; a read error may be behind it. The chain uses TRBV20-1 and TRBJ1-4; TRBD1 agrees at 7 bases. CDR1 and CDR2 from the germline V gene are DFQATT and SNEGSKA (reference sequence). The CDR3 runs to 16 residues. Written as DNA, the CDR3 is TGCAGTGCCAAGGATAAAGCCGGGACAGAGGATGAAAAACGGTTTTTT. This codes for CSAKDKAGTEDEKRFF.

This clonotype was seen more than once but under ten times. The chain couples TRBV4-1 to TRBJ2-7; TRBD1 aligns across 11 bases. From germline, CDR1 is MGHRA and CDR2 YSYEKL. J gave up 3 bases and V 3 bases, and 7 bases lay outside the gene matches. This CDR3 comprises 16 residues. CDR3 sequence (DNA): TGCGCCAGCAGCCAGTACGGACAGGGGGCGAACTACGAGCAGTACTTC. Translating gives CASSQYGQGANYEQYF.

The rearrangement links TRBV6-6 to TRBJ2-7, with D possibly TRBD1 on 6 matching bases. Germline CDR1 reads MNHNY; CDR2 reads SVGAGI (reference sequence). Trimming shortened V by 2 bases and J by 3 bases, and 11 bases separated the two germline ends. The CDR3 runs to 14 residues. The CDR3 sequence is CASSYLGGHYEQYF. The CDR3 DNA follows: TGTGCCAGCAGTTACCTTGGGGGACACTACGAGCAGTACTTC.

The rearrangement joins TRBV20-1 to TRBJ2-5, with 11 bases fitting TRBD1. The V gene's germline CDR1 is DFQATT and CDR2 SNEGSKA (reference sequence). This CDR3 is built from 14 residues. V shed 8 bases, J shed 4 bases, and the junction held 9 bases outside the gene matches. The CDR3 DNA reads as TGCAGTTCGAGGACAGGGGGCGGGAGAGAGACCCAGTACTTC. Amino acids: CSSRTGGGRETQYF.

Concerning this clonotype itself: A much more abundant neighbour one base away suggests this may be a read error. The chain joins TRBV20-1 to TRBJ1-2; 7 positions match TRBD1. This CDR3 has 11 amino acids. From germline, CDR1 is DFQATT and CDR2 SNEGSKA (reference sequence). CDR3 amino acids: CVGRGDYGYTF. The CDR3 DNA follows: TGCGTGGGCAGGGGGGACTATGGCTACACCTTC.

This clonotype appeared a few times. The chain links TRBV15 to TRBJ2-7; 8 nucleotides line up with TRBD2. The CDR3 contains 19 residues. The germline CDR1 and CDR2 sequences are LNHNV and YYDKDF (reference sequence). After removal of 0 bases from V and 7 bases from J, the junction contained 20 bases not matched to a gene. The CDR3 coding sequence is TGTGCCACCAGCAGAGATCCGGGCCGCGGGAGGCTCACTTACAATGAGCAGTACTTC. This translates into CATSRDPGRGRLTYNEQYF.

The chain combines TRBV5-1 with TRBJ2-7; D might be TRBD2 (5 bases). Trimming removed 4 bases from V and 0 bases from J, with 20 bases in between. This CDR3 has 17 residues. Germline values: CDR1 SGHRS, CDR2 YFSETQ. The CDR3 protein is CASSLNPSADNSYEQYF. For the CDR3, the DNA is TGCGCCAGCAGCCTGAATCCTTCAGCGGATAACTCCTACGAGCAGTACTTC.

The rearrangement links TRBV28 to TRBJ2-5; D call uncertain. The CDR3 runs to 11 residues. Germline-derived CDR1 and CDR2 are MDHEN and SYDVKM. V lost 8 bases and J lost 11, with 15 bases in between. CDR3 sequence reads: CASLLRNEQYF. The CDR3 DNA reads TGTGCCAGCCTCTTGCGGAATGAGCAGTACTTC.

This clonotype was observed a handful of times. The chain recombines TRBV5-1 with TRBJ2-1, with 10 bases lining up with TRBD2. Germline CDR1 SGHRS, CDR2 YFSETQ. The V segment lost 0 bases and the J segment 8 bases; nucleotides outside the gene matches: 8. CDR3 length equals 16 residues. The CDR3 sequence is CASSLVSGRARHEQFF. CDR3 bases: TGCGCCAGCAGCTTGGTGAGCGGGAGGGCTAGGCATGAGCAGTTCTTC. Combining the CDR3 with reference TRBV5-1 and TRBJ2-1 gives the whole variable domain KAGVTQTPRYLIKTRGQQVTLSCSPISGHRSVSWYQQTPGQGLQFLFEYFSETQRNKGNFPGRFSGRQFSNSRSEMNVSTLELGDSALYLCASSLVSGRARHEQFFGPGTRLTVL.